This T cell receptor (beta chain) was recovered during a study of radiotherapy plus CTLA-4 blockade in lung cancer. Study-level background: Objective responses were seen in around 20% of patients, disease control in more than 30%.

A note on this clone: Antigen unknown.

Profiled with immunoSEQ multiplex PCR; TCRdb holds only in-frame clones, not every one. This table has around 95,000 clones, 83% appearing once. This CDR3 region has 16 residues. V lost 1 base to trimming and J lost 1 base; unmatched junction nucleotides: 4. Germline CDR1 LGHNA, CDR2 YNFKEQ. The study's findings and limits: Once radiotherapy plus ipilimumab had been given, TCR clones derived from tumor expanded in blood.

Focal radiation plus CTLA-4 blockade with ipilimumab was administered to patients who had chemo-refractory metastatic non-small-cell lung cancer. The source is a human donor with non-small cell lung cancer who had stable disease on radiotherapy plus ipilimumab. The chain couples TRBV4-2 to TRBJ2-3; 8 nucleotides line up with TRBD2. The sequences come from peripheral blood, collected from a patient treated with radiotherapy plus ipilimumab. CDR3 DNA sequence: TGTGCCAGCAGCCAAGTCCAGACTAGCGGCACAGATACGCAGTATTTT. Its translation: CASSQVQTSGTDTQYF.